What follows is one T cell receptor beta chain and its context. Its cognate antigen is unknown. CD45RO-CCR7+CD27+CD95- characterized naive CD8+ T cells. The authors made the TRB cDNA libraries by 5' RACE using UMI labels. TCRdb re-called the 5' RACE reads and shows each CDR3 protein once, DNA omitted. The sample holds approximately 59,000 distinct CDR3 sequences. The CDR3 contains 14 residues. The V gene's germline CDR1 is SGHDN and CDR2 FVKESK. The data are from a study of CXCR3-negative and CXCR3-positive naive CD8 T cells. Findings and limits, study-wide: CXCR3-positive naive cells carried more hydrophobic TRB CDR3s than CXCR3-negative ones. Similarly elevated diversity marked both naive subsets, with memory CD8+ cells showing far lower diversity.

This chain connects TRBV14 to TRBJ2-2. The receptor was isolated from a human donor in good health. Some clones in this sample may be carry-over from other donors' samples. The source material was naive CXCR3+ CD8+ T cells from blood. Stated subset: CD45RO-CCR7+CD27+CD95- naive CD8+ T cells expressing CXCR3 (TNR3+). This CDR3 is CACNHRANTEELFF.